This T cell receptor (beta chain) was obtained from a study of blood T cells in healthy people across ages (dated by TCRdb to between 2015 and 2017). About the study as a whole: Template switching captured roughly one uniquely barcoded TCR beta cDNA molecule per two T cells in model experiments. Donors of different ages were randomly distributed across sequencing lanes to avoid experimental bias. The study analyzed two additional independent replicas of 1 million unique cDNA reads from the same blood draw for two donors, one aged 18 to 29 and one aged 80 or older. Using deep sequencing normalized with unique cDNA molecular identifiers, the study measured how TCR beta repertoire diversity changes with age. Four age groups were formed from the donors: young (average about 17 years), middle-aged (less than 40), aged (62) and long-lived (about 80). Study-wide findings and limitations: Estimates of total diversity based on one million sequenced T cells were considered lower bounds and underestimates. The CMV infection status of donors was not known, potentially confounding age-related changes in expanded clonotypes. Because profiling used bulk unsorted PBMCs, naive and antigen-experienced compartments could not be compared conclusively. There was a strong correlation between observed TCR beta diversity and the percentage of naive T cells measured by flow cytometry. Observed TCR beta diversity per million T cells fell roughly linearly with age, and a significant reduction was already apparent by age roughly 40. Compared with the aged group, the long-lived group had more naive CD4+ T cells, fewer expanded clones and increased TCR diversity, a pattern suggesting age selection.

Regarding this clonotype: Its antigen is still unknown. Per-base qualities were not stored, and no clone one base away is much larger.

The donors were a few dozen Caucasian individuals from Russia, aged roughly 6 to 100 years, who were systemically healthy. Each donor gave ten milliliters of peripheral blood, drawn into EDTA-treated Vacutainer tubes. Ficoll-Paque density-gradient centrifugation was used to isolate PBMCs, with at least 6.5 million per sample. Trizol reagent was used to extract total RNA from the PBMCs, yielding at least 5.5 micrograms per sample. For every donor, flow cytometry on a PBMC aliquot measured the percentage of naive CD45RAhigh/CD27high T cells. The protocol used for the library was 5' RACE. Sequencing instrument: Illumina HiSeq 2500. A second roughly 6 to 12 cycle PCR used a sample-barcoded 5' primer and a J-beta primer mix. A unique molecular identifier was introduced onto each TCR beta cDNA molecule by a template-switch 5' adaptor carrying 12 random nucleotides. Each sample yielded at least 3 million CDR3-containing paired-end reads. All of the RNA was converted into first-strand cDNA using the Mint cDNA synthesis kit, with a TRBC-specific oligonucleotide serving as the primer. All cDNA was treated with uracil-DNA glycosylase and then went through a first 18-cycle PCR with the universal primers M1SS and BC2_uni_R. Under the source paper's analysis protocol: Each sample was normalized by randomly selecting 1 million high-quality reads, each carrying a distinct molecular identifier. Reads sharing molecular identifiers were discarded rather than binned into consensus sequences. CDR3 identification, clonotype clustering and error correction used MiTCR with a Q25 quality threshold and the strictest error-elimination algorithm. A nonparametric unseen species model with Euler transformation was used to estimate a lower bound on total TCR beta diversity. TCRdb trimmed public reads at Q25 via fastp, called clones via MiXCR and kept in-frame beta chains. Rows merge per CDR3 protein into single entries with the most common DNA and genes. These V and J calls derive from TCRdb rather than the authors' analysis. The sample has 650,000 to 1,000,000 distinct CDR3 sequences on record, about 37% of them singletons. The biggest ten clones account for approximately 12% of the sample.

Counted from cysteine to phenylalanine, this CDR3 has 16 amino acids. Solely the CDR3 DNA is kept, with 48 bases framed from the first base. Trimming costs V 4 bases and J 4 bases, and their ends lie 16 bases apart. The TCR was taken from a man aged 18 to 35 in good health. Sample: blood. The rearrangement joined TRBV12-3 or TRBV12-4 to TRBJ1-4, with no confidently assigned D gene. The DNA sequence reads TGTGCCAGCAGTTCATTCGGGGTCAGGCTTAATGAAAAACTGTTTTTT. This is translated as CASSSFGVRLNEKLFF.